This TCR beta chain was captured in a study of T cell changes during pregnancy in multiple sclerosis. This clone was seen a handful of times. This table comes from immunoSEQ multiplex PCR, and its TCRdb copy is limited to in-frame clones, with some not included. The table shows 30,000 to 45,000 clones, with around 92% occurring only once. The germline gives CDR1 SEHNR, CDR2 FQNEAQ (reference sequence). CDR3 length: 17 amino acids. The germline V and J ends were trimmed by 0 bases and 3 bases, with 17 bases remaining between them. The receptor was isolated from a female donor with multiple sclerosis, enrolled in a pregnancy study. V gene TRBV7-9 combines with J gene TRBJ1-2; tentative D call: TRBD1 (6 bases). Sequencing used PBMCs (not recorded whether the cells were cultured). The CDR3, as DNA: TGTGCCAGCAGCTTAGCCGGATACGGGGGCGCCGACTATGGCTACACCTTC. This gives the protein CASSLAGYGGADYGYTF.